What follows are 18 T cell receptor beta chains derived from one specimen sequenced in a study of OX40 agonist ivuxolimab in advanced cancers. Clones were sequenced by immunoSEQ multiplex PCR, and TCRdb holds only the in-frame ones, with some missing. The sample carries more than 45,000 clones, around 86% recorded once. Sequenced here: CD4+ or CD8+ T cells sorted from blood, sampled in a trial of the OX40 agonist ivuxolimab. These receptors were taken from an adult with an advanced solid tumor such as melanoma, head and neck, liver or kidney cancer.

The chain uses TRBV9 and TRBJ2-3, with 8 bases that match TRBD2. There are 17 residues in the CDR3. The V and J ends lost 3 bases and 6 bases, in that order; junction bases with no gene match: 15. Per germline, CDR1 SGDLS and CDR2 YYNGEE. DNA for the CDR3: TGTGCCAGCAGCGCCTATCCGCGGGGGGACTCCCTGGATACGCAGTATTTT. Protein product: CASSAYPRGDSLDTQYF.

This rearrangement joins TRBV10-2 to TRBJ1-2; no clear D. Germline CDR1 is WSHSY and CDR2 is SAAADI. The CDR3 contains 12 residues. V was trimmed by 10 bases and J by 4 bases, leaving 13 bases between them. The CDR3: CATLDRAYGYTF. The CDR3 coding sequence is TGCGCCACCTTGGACCGGGCCTATGGCTACACCTTC.

V is TRBV7-9 and J is TRBJ1-2; D remains unclear. Trimming took off 1 base at V and 5 bases at J, with 5 bases between the two ends. The V gene's germline CDR1 is SEHNR and CDR2 FQNEAQ (reference sequence). The CDR3 runs 12 residues. The CDR3 sequence: CASSLERYGYTF. The DNA of the CDR3 is TGTGCCAGCAGCTTAGAACGGTATGGCTACACCTTC.

The rearrangement joins TRBV5-4 to TRBJ1-2, with unresolved D. The V gene's germline CDR1 is SGHNT and CDR2 YYREEE (reference sequence). Between the trimmed V and J ends, which lost 6 bases and 4 bases, there was a span of 7 bases. This CDR3 is 11 amino acids long. CDR3 sequence: CASTDGYGYTF. The CDR3 DNA reads as TGTGCCAGCACTGATGGCTATGGCTACACCTTC.

This chain uses TRBV6-5 with TRBJ1-1; D ambiguous. With 0 bases removed from V and 4 bases from J, the gap between germline ends came to 15 bases. In germline, CDR1 is MNHEY, CDR2 SVGAGI. The CDR3 length is 16 residues. CDR3 DNA: TGTGCCAGCAGTTACTCCAGAAGGACTCCTGGCACTGAAGCTTTCTTT. This codes for CASSYSRRTPGTEAFF.

V and J are TRBV9 and TRBJ1-2; TRBD1 matches 7 bases. V was pared by 1 base and J by 4 bases, with 4 bases of the junction left unmatched. The CDR3 totals 14 residues. Germline V lookup: CDR1 SGDLS, CDR2 YYNGEE. This chain's CDR3 is CASSVWGDSYGYTF. The CDR3 nucleotides read TGTGCCAGCAGCGTATGGGGGGACAGCTATGGCTACACCTTC.

This chain links TRBV19 with TRBJ2-5; D may be TRBD2 (6 bases). V was pared by 5 bases and J by 5 bases, with 12 bases between. Germline lookup yields CDR1 LNHDA and CDR2 SQIVND (reference sequence). The CDR3 is 13 residues long. The CDR3: CASSWTNKETQYF. As DNA, the CDR3 is TGTGCCAGTAGTTGGACTAACAAGGAGACCCAGTACTTC.

In its sample, this clone was seen a few times. CDR3 sequence reads: CASSLAFRHEQYF. The DNA for the CDR3 is TGTGCCAGCAGCTTAGCTTTCCGCCACGAGCAGTACTTC. This rearrangement joins TRBV7-9 to TRBJ2-7, with D hard to call. The CDR3 is made up of 13 amino acids. V was cut by 0 bases and J by 5 bases, with 8 bases left in between. CDR1 is SEHNR, CDR2 FQNEAQ, per germline (reference sequence).

The rearrangement joins TRBV14 to TRBJ1-2; tentative D call: TRBD1 (6 bases). This CDR3 is built from 16 residues. V dropped 0 bases and J dropped 4 bases, with 15 bases sitting between them. Germline-derived CDR1 and CDR2 are SGHDN and FVKESK. CDR3: CASSQEQGSNFYGYTF. The CDR3 nucleotides are TGTGCCAGCAGCCAAGAACAGGGTTCTAACTTCTATGGCTACACCTTC.

This chain uses TRBV19 with TRBJ1-1, with a tentative D call TRBD1 (6 bases). The CDR3 consists of 16 residues. Trimming stripped 0 bases from V and 4 bases from J, with 15 bases between. The germline V gene has CDR1 LNHDA and CDR2 SQIVND (reference sequence). The chain's CDR3 is CASSIEPGEGATEAFF. The CDR3 DNA reads as TGTGCCAGTAGTATAGAACCAGGGGAAGGGGCCACTGAAGCTTTCTTT.

This sequence joins TRBV11-2 and TRBJ2-1; a weak D match, TRBD1 (6 bases). Between the trimmed V and J ends, which lost 4 bases and 1 base, there was a span of 17 bases. Germline V CDR1 and CDR2: SGHAT, FQNNGV. The CDR3 contains 17 residues. The CDR3 loop reads CASSWGRVPISYNEQFF. For the CDR3, the DNA is TGTGCCAGCAGCTGGGGGCGGGTCCCGATATCCTACAATGAGCAGTTCTTC.

The chain couples TRBV2 to TRBJ1-2; the match to TRBD1 covers 10 bases. Trimming removed 0 bases from V and 4 bases from J; junction bases left unmatched: 8. The CDR3 length is 17 residues. Germline CDR1 reads SNHLY; CDR2 reads FYNNEI. For the CDR3, the DNA is TGTGCCAGCAGTGAAGCTGTAGGACAGGGGGGGTTCTATGGCTACACCTTC. Amino acids: CASSEAVGQGGFYGYTF.

The chain uses TRBV4-1 and TRBJ1-1; D unclear. The CDR3 covers 16 residues. V was trimmed by 0 bases and J by 0 bases, leaving 11 bases between them. Germline V lookup: CDR1 MGHRA, CDR2 YSYEKL. CDR3 DNA sequence: TGCGCCAGCAGCCAAGAGCCCGGGAACATGAACACTGAAGCTTTCTTT. Amino acids: CASSQEPGNMNTEAFF.

V gene TRBV7-9 combines with J gene TRBJ2-2; D gene unclear. Trimming stripped 0 bases from V and 4 bases from J, with 12 bases between. Germline CDR1 and CDR2: SEHNR and FQNEAQ (reference sequence). The CDR3 is 16 residues long. For the CDR3, the DNA is TGTGCCAGCAGCTTAGCGGTACAAACTACCACCGGGGAGCTGTTTTTT. Translated, it gives CASSLAVQTTTGELFF.

This chain uses TRBV9 with TRBJ1-1; TRBD1 aligns across 7 bases. The CDR3 runs 14 residues. V gave up 3 bases and J gave up 1 base; unmatched junction bases: 3. Germline assignment: CDR1 SGDLS and CDR2 YYNGEE. Here the CDR3 reads CASSAGTANTEAFF. Here the CDR3 DNA reads TGTGCCAGCAGCGCCGGGACAGCGAACACTGAAGCTTTCTTT.

The chain has TRBV19 and TRBJ2-1; 10 bases fit TRBD1. Germline V gene lookup returns CDR1 LNHDA and CDR2 SQIVND (reference sequence). Trimming took 5 bases from V and 5 from J; bases not matched to a gene: 6. This CDR3 has 15 residues. CDR3 residues: CASSYRGQGNNEQFF. The CDR3 nucleotides are TGTGCCAGTAGTTACCGGGGACAGGGGAACAATGAGCAGTTCTTC.

The rearrangement links TRBV7-9 to TRBJ2-3, with TRBD2 matching over 7 bases. This CDR3 has 16 amino acids. Germline assignment: CDR1 SEHNR and CDR2 FQNEAQ (reference sequence). V was clipped by 5 bases and J by 2 bases; unmatched bases: 10. The CDR3 is CASSKPPGGNTDTQYF. DNA of the CDR3: TGTGCCAGCAGCAAACCTCCGGGGGGAAACACAGATACGCAGTATTTT.

This clone appeared a few times. The J gene is TRBJ2-3, the V gene TRBV13; 12 positions match TRBD2. Germline CDR1 PRHDT, CDR2 FYEKMQ (reference sequence). This CDR3 contains 18 residues. The trim removed 2 bases at V and 0 bases at J, leaving 6 bases unmatched. CDR3 nucleotides: TGTGCCAGCAGCTTAAGGACTAGCGGGGTTGCTAGCACAGATACGCAGTATTTT. It translates to CASSLRTSGVASTDTQYF.